The 31 T cell receptor beta chains reported below all come from one sample, sequenced in a study of blood T cells in healthy people across ages. Using a J-beta primer mix together with a sample-barcoded 5' primer, a second PCR was run for about 6 to 12 cycles. Each CDR3 protein gets one entry after TCRdb re-called the 5' RACE reads with MiXCR. Of hundreds of thousands of distinct CDR3 sequences listed, around 62% were seen once; the top ten hold around a quarter. Material: blood. Receptors originate from a man aged 25 to 40 in good health.

CDR3 loop: CAIKLGGATDTQYF. Written as DNA, the CDR3 is TGTGCCATCAAGCTCGGGGGGGCCACAGATACGCAGTATTTT. This chain joins TRBV10-3 and TRBJ2-3; 8 bases agree with TRBD2. Trimming at V came to 7 bases and at J to 2 bases, leaving 5 bases not matched to a gene. The CDR3 is made up of 14 amino acids. Germline V gives CDR1 ENHRY, CDR2 SYGVKD.

This rearrangement joins TRBV6-6 to TRBJ1-5; no reliable D call. Looked up from germline, CDR1 is MNHNY and CDR2 is SVGAGI (reference sequence). The CDR3 sequence is 17 residues long. V shed 2 bases and J shed 0 bases, with 14 bases lying between them. The CDR3 region has the DNA TGTGCCAGCAGTTACGCGAGCCCCCAGTATAGCAATCAGCCCCAGCATTTT. This codes for CASSYASPQYSNQPQHF.

This clonotype was seen a few times. The chain joins TRBV7-3 to TRBJ2-1; no clear D. V lost 1 base, J lost 6 bases, and 10 bases lay in between. Per germline, CDR1 SGHTA and CDR2 FQGTGA. The CDR3 covers 14 residues. The CDR3 DNA is TGTGCCAGCAGCTTAAGTGGGCGGAGCAATGAGCAGTTCTTC. Translating it yields CASSLSGRSNEQFF.

This clonotype has more than one count but fewer than ten. The chain employs TRBV7-2 and TRBJ2-3; D gene unclear. V lost 1 base to trimming and J lost 5 bases, with 4 bases between them. Germline V lookup: CDR1 SGHTA, CDR2 FQGNSA. This CDR3 is built from 12 residues. CDR3 region: CASSLERDTQYF. The CDR3 bases are TGTGCCAGCAGCTTAGAGAGAGATACGCAGTATTTT. Complete variable domain (other parts from reference TRBV7-2 and TRBJ2-3): GAGVSQSPSNKVTEKGKDVELRCDPISGHTALYWYRQSLGQGLEFLIYFQGNSAPDKSGLPSDRFSAERTGGSVSTLTIQRTQQEDSAVYLCASSLERDTQYFGPGTRLTVL.

This clonotype was seen a handful of times. The CDR3 is CASSVSGENNEQFF. CDR3 nucleotides: TGTGCCAGCAGCGTTAGCGGGGAGAACAATGAGCAGTTCTTC. V is TRBV9 and J is TRBJ2-1; 8 positions match TRBD2. This CDR3 has 14 residues. The germline gives CDR1 SGDLS, CDR2 YYNGEE. V lost 2 bases to trimming and J lost 5 bases; unmatched junction nucleotides: 3. Full variable domain (missing parts from reference TRBV9 and TRBJ2-1): DSGVTQTPKHLITATGQRVTLRCSPRSGDLSVYWYQQSLDQGLQFLIQYYNGEERAKGNILERFSAQQFPDLHSELNLSSLELGDSALYFCASSVSGENNEQFFGPGTRLTVL.

This rearrangement joins TRBV20-1 to TRBJ2-7; D remains ambiguous. The CDR3 length is 11 residues. Germline loops: CDR1 DFQATT, CDR2 SNEGSKA (reference sequence). The V end lost 1 base, the J end lost 7 bases, and 8 bases lay between the germline ends. The CDR3 region is CSARGPAEQYF. The CDR3 coding sequence is TGCAGTGCTAGAGGTCCGGCGGAGCAGTACTTC.

J is TRBJ2-7 and V is TRBV7-9; 9 bases match TRBD1. The V segment lost 5 bases and the J segment 2 bases; nucleotides outside the gene matches: 7. This CDR3 is built from 15 residues. Germline V gene data show CDR1 as SEHNR and CDR2 as FQNEAQ (reference sequence). This chain's CDR3 is CASSIGQGLTYEQYF. Here the CDR3 DNA reads TGTGCCAGCAGCATTGGACAGGGGCTAACCTACGAGCAGTACTTC.

The chain employs TRBV5-1 and TRBJ2-1, with 7 nucleotides matching TRBD1. V trimming: 7 bases; J trimming: 10 bases; junction bases outside the gene matches: 14. The CDR3 has 14 residues. Germline loops: CDR1 SGHRS, CDR2 YFSETQ. The CDR3 loop reads CASPYWTGFGEQFF. CDR3 nucleotide sequence: TGCGCCAGCCCCTATTGGACAGGTTTTGGAGAGCAGTTCTTC.

The CDR3 protein is CASSVDSSYNSPLHF. In nucleotides, the CDR3 is TGCGCCAGCAGCGTGGACAGCTCCTATAATTCACCCCTCCACTTT. The chain couples TRBV5-1 to TRBJ1-6; possibly TRBD1 for D (6 bases). V was cut by 4 bases and J by 0 bases, with 8 bases left in between. The CDR3 is 15 residues long. CDR1 is SGHRS and CDR2 is YFSETQ in the germline V gene. Supplemented by reference TRBV5-1 and TRBJ1-6, the full variable domain reads KAGVTQTPRYLIKTRGQQVTLSCSPISGHRSVSWYQQTPGQGLQFLFEYFSETQRNKGNFPGRFSGRQFSNSRSEMNVSTLELGDSALYLCASSVDSSYNSPLHFGNGTRLTVT.

The chain carries TRBV12-3 or TRBV12-4 and TRBJ2-4; 9 nucleotides match TRBD2. The last part of the DNA fits TRBJ2-5 better; the J call may be wrong. There are 14 residues in the CDR3. The CDR3, as DNA: TGTGCCAGCCGGGGCTTAGCGGGGGATGAGACCCAGTACTTC. It specifies CASRGLAGDETQYF.

This clonotype was observed a few times. The chain carries TRBV6-2 or TRBV6-3 and TRBJ2-7; 8 bases line up with TRBD1. The V segment lost 2 bases and the J segment 2 bases; nucleotides outside the gene matches: 5. This CDR3 has 15 amino acids. CDR1 is MNHEY and CDR2 is SVGEGT in the germline V gene. The CDR3 loop is CASSYTGTGAYEQYF. The CDR3 DNA reads as TGTGCCAGCAGTTACACCGGGACAGGAGCCTACGAGCAGTACTTC.

In this sample, this clonotype turned up a few times. The chain combines TRBV28 with TRBJ2-1; 10 positions agree with TRBD1. J gave up 8 bases and V 8 bases, and 12 bases lay outside the gene matches. The CDR3 sequence is 15 residues long. CDR1 and CDR2 (germline): MDHEN, SYDVKM. The CDR3 is CASYGSGTGEHEQFF. CDR3 sequence (DNA): TGTGCCAGCTACGGTTCCGGGACAGGGGAACATGAGCAGTTCTTC.

This clonotype was recorded many times. The chain has TRBV9 and TRBJ1-6; a possible D gene is TRBD1 (5 bases). The germline V gene has CDR1 SGDLS and CDR2 YYNGEE. The germline V and J ends were trimmed by 0 bases and 8 bases, with 15 bases remaining between them. The CDR3 sequence is 16 residues long. The CDR3 DNA follows: TGTGCCAGCAGCGTAGCCACGGGACCTTCTTATTCACCCCTCCACTTT. Translating it yields CASSVATGPSYSPLHF.

This clonotype was counted only a few times. This chain uses TRBV18 with TRBJ2-7; 9 bases are a match to TRBD1. Losses at the gene ends were 3 bases for V and 7 bases for J; bases not matched to a gene: 10. This CDR3 has 15 residues. The V gene's germline CDR1 is KGHSH and CDR2 LQKENI. CDR3 coding DNA: TGTGCCAGCTCACCGCGCCGGGACAGGGAGGTTGAGCAGTACTTC. Residues: CASSPRRDREVEQYF. The full variable domain, with the rest looked up from reference TRBV18 and TRBJ2-7, is NAGVMQNPRHLVRRRGQEARLRCSPMKGHSHVYWYRQLPEEGLKFMVYLQKENIIDESGMPKERFSAEFPKEGPSILRIQQVVRGDSAAYFCASSPRRDREVEQYFGPGTRLTVT.

The rearrangement uses TRBV12-3 or TRBV12-4 and TRBJ2-7; the D gene is possibly TRBD2 (5 bases). Trimming left V 3 bases short and J 1 base short, with 10 bases between. The CDR3 loop spans 14 amino acids. The DNA for the CDR3 is TGTGCCAGCAGTTTGACCCGGACTTCCTACGAGCAGTACTTC. Amino acid sequence: CASSLTRTSYEQYF.

This clonotype turned up a few times. V gene TRBV14 combines with J gene TRBJ2-1; D not resolved. Germline V gives CDR1 SGHDN, CDR2 FVKESK. The CDR3 is made up of 16 amino acids. Trimming shortened V by 4 bases and J by 4 bases, and 17 bases separated the two germline ends. CDR3 amino acids: CASSRTQIPIYNEQFF. CDR3 nucleotides: TGTGCCAGCAGCCGAACACAGATTCCAATTTACAATGAGCAGTTCTTC.

The CDR3 DNA is TGTGCCAGCAGTTCACTCGATGAGACCCAGTACTTC. Translated, it gives CASSSLDETQYF. V is TRBV6-2 or TRBV6-3 and J is TRBJ2-5; D is uncertain. V dropped 4 bases and J dropped 5 bases, with 8 bases sitting between them. Germline-derived CDR1 and CDR2 are MNHEY and SVGEGT. This CDR3 has 12 amino acids.

The genes are TRBV7-2 and TRBJ1-5, with TRBD1 matching 9 bases. CDR3 length equals 13 residues. V shed 8 bases, J shed 5 bases, and the junction held 4 bases outside the gene matches. Germline lookup yields CDR1 SGHTA and CDR2 FQGNSA. The CDR3 reads CASRGQGDQPQHF. In DNA, the CDR3 is TGTGCCAGCCGGGGACAGGGAGATCAGCCCCAGCATTTT.

V usage is TRBV6-6 and J usage is TRBJ2-5; D is uncertain. Germline V CDR1 and CDR2: MNHNY, SVGAGI (reference sequence). The length of the CDR3 is 14 residues. V shed 6 bases and J shed 7 bases, with 18 bases lying between them. CDR3 in amino acids: CASSPRAPLGTQYF. The CDR3 nucleotides are TGTGCCAGCAGCCCACGCGCCCCTTTGGGGACCCAGTACTTC.

The chain links TRBV5-1 to TRBJ1-5, with 11 positions matching TRBD1. Germline V gene lookup returns CDR1 SGHRS and CDR2 YFSETQ. After removal of 4 bases from V and 6 bases from J, the junction contained 0 bases not matched to a gene. This CDR3 is 13 amino acids long. The CDR3 bases are TGCGCCAGCAGCGGGACAGGGGGTCAGCCCCAGCATTTT. Protein: CASSGTGGQPQHF. Combining the CDR3 with reference TRBV5-1 and TRBJ1-5 gives the whole variable domain KAGVTQTPRYLIKTRGQQVTLSCSPISGHRSVSWYQQTPGQGLQFLFEYFSETQRNKGNFPGRFSGRQFSNSRSEMNVSTLELGDSALYLCASSGTGGQPQHFGDGTRLSIL.

This clonotype was observed a handful of times. This chain uses TRBV20-1 with TRBJ2-1; TRBD2 might be the D (7 bases). This CDR3 is built from 15 residues. The V end was cut by 0 bases, the J end by 8 bases, with 17 bases between. In germline, CDR1 is DFQATT, CDR2 SNEGSKA (reference sequence). The chain's CDR3 is CSARDGGGGSDEQFF. As DNA, the CDR3 is TGCAGTGCTAGAGATGGGGGCGGGGGTAGCGATGAGCAGTTCTTC.

The count of this clonotype is one. This chain links TRBV4-3 with TRBJ2-4, with D tentatively TRBD2 (5 bases). This CDR3 has 21 amino acids. Germline CDR1 LGHNA, CDR2 YSLEER. V shed 0 bases and J shed 5 bases, with 29 bases lying between them. DNA for the CDR3: TGCGCCAGCAGCCAAGATCCTCCCTGGGGAGCCGCTCTGGGGATCGAAAACATTCAGTACTTC. Its translation is CASSQDPPWGAALGIENIQYF.

The V and J genes are TRBV12-3 or TRBV12-4 and TRBJ1-5; a weak D match, TRBD1 (5 bases). With 1 base removed from V and 3 bases from J, the gap between germline ends came to 10 bases. The CDR3 sequence is 15 residues long. Here the CDR3 reads CASSLVPGINQPQHF. The CDR3 bases are TGTGCCAGCAGTTTAGTCCCAGGGATCAATCAGCCCCAGCATTTT.

The chain carries TRBV7-2 and TRBJ2-5, with a weak D call TRBD1 (7 bases). V dropped 5 bases and J dropped 5 bases, with 18 bases sitting between them. This CDR3 region has 15 residues. In germline, CDR1 is SGHTA, CDR2 FQGNSA. Here the CDR3 DNA reads TGTGCCAGCAGCCCGCGGGACAGTCAAACGGAGACCCAGTACTTC. Amino acids: CASSPRDSQTETQYF.

The chain couples TRBV11-2 to TRBJ1-2, with 9 positions matching TRBD1. The CDR3 has 13 amino acids. CDR1 and CDR2 from the germline V gene are SGHAT and FQNNGV. The V gene end was trimmed by 6 bases and the J gene end by 6 bases; junction bases not matched to a gene: 5. CDR3 bases: TGTGCCAGCAGGAAGACAGGGGGTGATGGCTACACCTTC. Amino acid sequence: CASRKTGGDGYTF.

This chain joins TRBV7-9 and TRBJ2-1; D is unresolved. Germline CDR1 SEHNR, CDR2 FQNEAQ (reference sequence). This CDR3 has 14 residues. Trimming took off 3 bases at V and 2 bases at J, with 8 bases between the two ends. CDR3 nucleotide sequence: TGTGCCAGCAGCTTTTCCTTAACCTACAATGAGCAGTTCTTC. Translation gives CASSFSLTYNEQFF.

This clonotype was observed a handful of times. V and J are TRBV7-6 and TRBJ2-3, with 7 bases aligning to TRBD2. This CDR3 is 16 amino acids long. Per the germline V gene, CDR1 is SGHVS and CDR2 is FNYEAQ. V lost 0 bases, J lost 4 bases, and 7 bases stayed unmatched. The CDR3 sequence is CASSLAPRGSADTQYF. The CDR3 coding sequence is TGTGCCAGCAGCTTAGCCCCGCGGGGGAGCGCAGATACGCAGTATTTT.

The V call is TRBV5-1, the J call TRBJ1-2, with TRBD1 matching over 8 bases. J lost 3 bases, V lost 4 bases, and 8 bases had no gene match. The V gene's germline CDR1 is SGHRS and CDR2 YFSETQ. The CDR3 spans 15 residues. CDR3 sequence reads: CASSHNGQGYYGYTF. CDR3 nucleotides: TGCGCCAGCAGCCATAACGGACAGGGTTACTATGGCTACACCTTC. The whole variable domain, remainder taken from reference TRBV5-1 and TRBJ1-2, is KAGVTQTPRYLIKTRGQQVTLSCSPISGHRSVSWYQQTPGQGLQFLFEYFSETQRNKGNFPGRFSGRQFSNSRSEMNVSTLELGDSALYLCASSHNGQGYYGYTFGSGTRLTVV.

The gene calls are TRBV24-1 and TRBJ2-4; 8 bases are a match to TRBD1. The CDR3 sequence is 17 residues long. Trimming at V came to 4 bases and at J to 1 base, leaving 8 bases not matched to a gene. The germline V gene encodes CDR1 KGHDR and CDR2 SFDVKD. CDR3 in DNA: TGTGCCACCAGTGACCCCGGACAGGGATGGGCCAAAAACATTCAGTACTTC. Translation: CATSDPGQGWAKNIQYF.

The chain employs TRBV24-1 and TRBJ2-1; 14 bases map to TRBD2. Looked up from germline, CDR1 is KGHDR and CDR2 is SFDVKD. The CDR3 length is 17 residues. V gave up 3 bases and J gave up 8 bases; unmatched junction bases: 8. The CDR3 sequence is CATSDPRLAGGPDEQFF. The CDR3 region has the DNA TGTGCCACCAGTGATCCTCGACTAGCGGGGGGGCCGGATGAGCAGTTCTTC.

This clonotype came up a few times. CDR3 bases: TGTGCCAGCAGCTTCGGGGAGGGGGAGCAGTACTTC. It encodes CASSFGEGEQYF. The V call is TRBV7-2, the J call TRBJ2-7; 7 positions match TRBD2. The CDR3 totals 12 residues. Losses at the gene ends were 3 bases for V and 7 bases for J; bases not matched to a gene: 3. CDR1 is SGHTA and CDR2 is FQGNSA in the germline V gene.